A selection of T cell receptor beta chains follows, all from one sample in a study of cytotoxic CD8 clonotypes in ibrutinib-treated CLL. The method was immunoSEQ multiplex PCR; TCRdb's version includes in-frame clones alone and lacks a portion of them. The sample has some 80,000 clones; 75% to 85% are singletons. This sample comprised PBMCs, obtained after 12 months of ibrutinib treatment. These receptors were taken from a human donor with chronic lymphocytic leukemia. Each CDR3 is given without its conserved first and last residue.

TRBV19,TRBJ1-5,ASAQGLLGQPQH
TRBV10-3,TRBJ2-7,AISQDRRSYEQY
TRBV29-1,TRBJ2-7,SVEGTGAGSYEQY
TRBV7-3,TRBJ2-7,ASSLNPLRLAETYEQY
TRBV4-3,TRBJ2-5,ASSQGVGQETQY
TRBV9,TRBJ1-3,ASSVAASSGNTIY
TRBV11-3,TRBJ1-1,ASSRTGPAEAF
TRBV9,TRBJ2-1,ASSVQGAPGSNEQF
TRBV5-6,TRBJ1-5,ASSHRKGDRDQPQH
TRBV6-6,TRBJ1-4,ASTPARHEKLF
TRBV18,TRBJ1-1,ASSRQSNRAMNTEAF
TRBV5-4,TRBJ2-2,ANSPPGLAGTNTGELF
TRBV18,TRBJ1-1,ASSRDSLNTEAF
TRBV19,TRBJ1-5,ATGPRQPQH
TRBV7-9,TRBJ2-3,ASTLGGGAKDTQY
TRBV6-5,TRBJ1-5,ASSYSFTGKQPQH
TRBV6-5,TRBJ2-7,ASSPPAPYEQY
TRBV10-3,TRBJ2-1,ATHRDPTYNEQF